This TCR beta chain was identified during a study of identical twins. TCRdb re-analysed the 5' RACE reads in MiXCR, keeping a single row per CDR3 protein. This table has some 500,000 distinct CDR3 sequences, more than 9% appearing once. This clonotype was seen more than once but under ten times. V lost 0 bases to trimming and J lost 2 bases; unmatched junction nucleotides: 4. CDR1 SGHRS and CDR2 YFSETQ come from the germline V gene. CDR3 length: 16 amino acids. These data were also reused for a study on yellow fever vaccine responses in identical twins.

The TCR originated in a woman aged 18-29 years in good health. Material for sequencing was PBMCs. The V call is TRBV5-1, the J call TRBJ2-4, with 8 positions matching TRBD1. The CDR3 sequence is CASSLEQGATKNIQYF. The CDR3 DNA sequence: TGCGCCAGCAGCTTGGAGCAGGGGGCGACCAAAAACATTCAGTACTTC.